These 7 T cell receptor beta chains originate from one sample sequenced in a study of PD-1 blockade in classical Hodgkin lymphoma. Assay: immunoSEQ multiplex PCR; the TCRdb copy retains only in-frame clones and omits some. The sample has roughly 70,000 clones; over 90% are singletons. Time point denoted: newly diagnosed, previously untreated cHL patient sample. What was sequenced was peripheral blood mononuclear cells (PBMCs). These receptors originate from a human donor with classical Hodgkin lymphoma.

The rearrangement joins TRBV5-4 to TRBJ1-2; D is unclear. The CDR3 has 12 amino acids. V lost 4 bases and J lost 1, with 5 bases in between. Germline V gene sequence: CDR1 SGHNT, CDR2 YYREEE (reference sequence). The CDR3 region is CASSADNYGYTF. CDR3 bases: TGTGCCAGCAGCGCCGATAACTATGGCTACACCTTC.

This clone was found once. The rearrangement links TRBV7-8 to TRBJ2-3; no definite D call. Trimming removed 4 bases from V and 4 bases from J, with 9 bases in between. Germline V gene lookup returns CDR1 SGHVS and CDR2 FQNEAQ. The CDR3 runs 13 residues. The CDR3 here is CASSSTVSDTQYF. CDR3 DNA sequence: TGTGCCAGCAGCTCGACCGTGTCAGATACGCAGTATTTT.

This clone was seen more than once but under ten times. The chain is built from TRBV19 and TRBJ1-2, with a weak D call TRBD1 (5 bases). CDR3 length: 14 amino acids. Trimming pared 9 bases from V and 1 base from J, leaving 15 bases between. Germline V gene sequence: CDR1 LNHDA, CDR2 SQIVND (reference sequence). CDR3 in amino acids: CASQRGGNNYGYTF. In nucleotides, the CDR3 is TGTGCCAGCCAACGGGGGGGGAATAACTATGGCTACACCTTC. Full variable domain (remainder filled in from reference TRBV19 and TRBJ1-2): DGGITQSPKYLFRKEGQNVTLSCEQNLNHDAMYWYRQDPGQGLRLIYYSQIVNDFQKGDIAEGYSVSREKKESFPLTVTSAQKNPTAFYLCASQRGGNNYGYTFGSGTRLTVV.

This chain joins TRBV6-6 and TRBJ2-5; D assignment may be TRBD1 or TRBD2 (5 bases each). Germline-derived CDR1 and CDR2 are MNHNY and SVGAGI (reference sequence). This CDR3 is built from 16 residues. The ends were cut back, 0 bases at V and 10 bases at J, with 21 bases in the middle. The CDR3 protein is CASSYSPGTFMGDQYF. DNA for the CDR3: TGTGCCAGCAGTTACTCGCCCGGGACGTTCATGGGGGACCAGTACTTC.

The rearrangement joins TRBV5-1 to TRBJ2-7; D tentatively fits TRBD1 or TRBD2 (5 bases each). CDR1 is SGHRS, CDR2 YFSETQ, per germline. The CDR3 spans 11 residues. Deletions cut 5 bases from V and 2 bases from J, with 5 bases between. The CDR3 coding sequence is TGCGCCAGCAGGGGGGCCTACGAGCAGTACTTC. Encoded protein: CASRGAYEQYF.

The chain combines TRBV29-1 with TRBJ1-2; 10 positions match TRBD1. The J segment lost 6 bases and the V segment lost 6 bases, leaving 7 bases of the junction unmatched. The V gene's germline CDR1 is SQVTM and CDR2 ANQGSEA. The CDR3 consists of 13 residues. CDR3 DNA sequence: TGCAGCGTGAGGGGACAGGGGTTGGATGGCTACACCTTC. Protein sequence: CSVRGQGLDGYTF.

The gene calls are TRBV4-3 and TRBJ2-3, with D tentatively TRBD1 (6 bases). The ends were cut back, 2 bases at V and 2 bases at J, with 11 bases in the middle. The CDR3 length is 15 residues. Germline-derived CDR1 and CDR2 are LGHNA and YSLEER. The CDR3 spells CASSQLRQDTDTQYF. DNA of the CDR3: TGCGCCAGCAGCCAACTCAGACAGGACACAGATACGCAGTATTTT.